The 16 T cell receptor beta chains below all came from one sample that was sequenced in a study of control samples from healthy donors and cancer patients. Data came from immunoSEQ multiplex PCR; TCRdb stores just in-frame clones and leaves some out. The sample yields 120,000 or so clones, about nine tenths seen once. Sequencing was carried out using blood. The receptors stem from a man aged 35-49 years in good health.

This clone was counted a single time. This chain links TRBV7-9 with TRBJ2-3; D is possibly TRBD2 (8 bases). There are 16 residues in the CDR3. With 3 bases removed from V and 0 bases from J, the gap between germline ends came to 13 bases. CDR1 and CDR2 (germline): SEHNR, FQNEAQ (reference sequence). This chain's CDR3 is CASSFVAGQSTDTQYF. CDR3 DNA sequence: TGTGCCAGCAGCTTTGTAGCGGGACAGAGCACAGATACGCAGTATTTT. Drawing the rest from reference TRBV7-9 and TRBJ2-3, the complete variable domain is DTGVSQNPRHKITKRGQNVTFRCDPISEHNRLYWYRQTLGQGPEFLTYFQNEAQLEKSRLLSDRFSAERPKGSFSTLEIQRTEQGDSAMYLCASSFVAGQSTDTQYFGPGTRLTVL.

The J gene is TRBJ1-6, the V gene TRBV7-2; 10 nucleotides line up with TRBD1. Unmatched junction bases numbered 6, after V lost 6 bases and J lost 7 bases. Germline CDR1 is SGHTA and CDR2 is FQGNSA. The CDR3 totals 15 residues. CDR3 DNA sequence: TGTGCCAGCAGTAAAGACAGGGGGCAGAATTCACCCCTCCACTTT. Translation: CASSKDRGQNSPLHF.

The table lists this clone with a count of one. V is TRBV5-6 and J is TRBJ1-1; 8 bases line up with TRBD1. V dropped 0 bases and J dropped 4; count of bases not matched to a gene: 11. Per the germline V gene, CDR1 is SGHDT and CDR2 is YYEEEE. The length of the CDR3 is 17 residues. CDR3 sequence: CASSLAGDRWVGTEAFF. The DNA for the CDR3 is TGTGCCAGCAGCTTGGCGGGGGACAGGTGGGTTGGCACTGAAGCTTTCTTT.

As regards this clone: Other DNA sequences from this sample encode an identical CDR3 as well. The chain joins TRBV30 to TRBJ1-5; D is uncertain. CDR1 and CDR2 (germline): GTSNPN, SVGIG (reference sequence). The CDR3 spans 13 residues. Trimming stripped 2 bases from V and 0 bases from J, with 5 bases between. In nucleotides, the CDR3 is TGTGCCTGGAGTCGGGATAGCAATCAGCCCCAGCATTTT. Translation gives CAWSRDSNQPQHF.

This sequence joins TRBV29-1 and TRBJ2-5; possible D gene TRBD1, 5 bases. V was clipped by 5 bases and J by 2 bases, with 12 bases between them. The length of the CDR3 is 13 residues. Germline loops: CDR1 SQVTM, CDR2 ANQGSEA. In DNA, the CDR3 is TGCAGCGTTTCAAGGGGTCGGCAAGAGACCCAGTACTTC. It specifies CSVSRGRQETQYF.

The chain recombines TRBV18 with TRBJ1-5; D remains unclear. Trimming took 2 bases from V and 4 from J, leaving 9 bases between them. The CDR3 extends over 14 amino acids. CDR1 is KGHSH and CDR2 is LQKENI in the germline V gene. The CDR3 DNA follows: TGTGCCAGCTCACCAGGGAGGAATAATCAGCCCCAGCATTTT. Its translation is CASSPGRNNQPQHF.

V is TRBV12-3 or TRBV12-4 and J is TRBJ2-7; D not certain. The V gene lost 0 bases and the J gene lost 2 bases, with 5 bases spanning the gap. CDR3 length equals 13 residues. This chain's CDR3 is CASSLAEPYEQYF. CDR3 DNA: TGTGCCAGCAGTTTAGCGGAACCCTACGAGCAGTACTTC.

The chain has TRBV2 and TRBJ1-2; no clear D gene. Trimming shortened V by 6 bases and J by 8 bases, and 16 bases separated the two germline ends. The CDR3 sequence is 13 residues long. Germline assignment: CDR1 SNHLY and CDR2 FYNNEI. For the CDR3, the DNA is TGTGCCAGCAGCCCGGACCTTGGCCGGGGCTACACCTTC. Protein sequence: CASSPDLGRGYTF.

The rearrangement joins TRBV5-4 to TRBJ1-6; D gene uncertain. This CDR3 spans 16 amino acids. Looked up from germline, CDR1 is SGHNT and CDR2 is YYREEE (reference sequence). The V end was cut by 1 base, the J end by 0 bases, with 8 bases between. CDR3 nucleotide sequence: TGTGCCAGCAGCTTGAATGGTTACTCCTATAATTCACCCCTCCACTTT. Translated, it gives CASSLNGYSYNSPLHF.

This clone was seen a few times. The chain employs TRBV5-1 and TRBJ2-5; D unresolved. The germline V gene encodes CDR1 SGHRS and CDR2 YFSETQ. CDR3 length: 13 amino acids. The V and J ends lost 7 bases and 4 bases respectively, with 14 bases between them. CDR3 residues: CASAVGGPETQYF. For the CDR3, the DNA is TGCGCCAGCGCGGTCGGCGGTCCAGAGACCCAGTACTTC.

The chain employs TRBV19 and TRBJ1-5; D perhaps matches TRBD1 (5 bases). Between the trimmed V and J ends, which lost 1 base and 2 bases, there was a span of 9 bases. Germline V gives CDR1 LNHDA, CDR2 SQIVND (reference sequence). This CDR3 comprises 15 residues. CDR3: CASSIVPGGNQPQHF. The DNA of the CDR3 is TGTGCCAGTAGTATAGTACCGGGGGGCAATCAGCCCCAGCATTTT.

The J gene is TRBJ1-5, the V gene TRBV10-3; D gene unclear. This CDR3 spans 14 amino acids. Germline assignment: CDR1 ENHRY and CDR2 SYGVKD. V lost 2 bases, J lost 0 bases, and 5 bases lay in between. CDR3 loop: CAISETVSNQPQHF. In nucleotides, the CDR3 is TGTGCCATCAGTGAGACAGTTAGCAATCAGCCCCAGCATTTT.

As concerns this clone: Other nucleotide sequences from this sample produce the same CDR3. The V call is TRBV6-2 or TRBV6-3, the J call TRBJ1-2; 9 nucleotides match TRBD1. The CDR3 length is 14 residues. The junction had 4 bases not matched to a gene; V was cut back by 0 bases and J by 8 bases. Looked up from germline, CDR1 is MNHEY and CDR2 is SVGEGT. The CDR3 protein is CASSYSGQGRGYTF. CDR3 in DNA: TGTGCCAGCAGTTACTCTGGACAGGGGAGAGGCTACACCTTC.

Of note for this clone: This same CDR3 is encoded by further DNA sequences in the sample. The chain is built from TRBV18 and TRBJ1-6; 7 bases are a match to TRBD1. The germline gives CDR1 KGHSH, CDR2 LQKENI. This CDR3 contains 14 residues. V shed 3 bases and J 7 bases; nucleotides not matched to a gene: 3. CDR3 DNA sequence: TGTGCCAGCTCACCGGACAGGAAGAATTCACCCCTCCACTTT. Its protein product is CASSPDRKNSPLHF.

The chain employs TRBV5-1 and TRBJ1-6; D not certain. This CDR3 region has 12 residues. Looked up from germline, CDR1 is SGHRS and CDR2 is YFSETQ. Trimming took 0 bases from V and 11 from J, leaving 6 bases between them. CDR3 in amino acids: CASSLDGTPLHF. CDR3 sequence (DNA): TGCGCCAGCAGCTTGGATGGGACACCCCTCCACTTT. Drawing the rest from reference TRBV5-1 and TRBJ1-6, the complete variable domain is KAGVTQTPRYLIKTRGQQVTLSCSPISGHRSVSWYQQTPGQGLQFLFEYFSETQRNKGNFPGRFSGRQFSNSRSEMNVSTLELGDSALYLCASSLDGTPLHFGNGTRLTVT.

The DNA for the CDR3 is TGTGCCAGCAGCTTGGGGGGAGACCCTGGGGCCAACGTCCTGACTTTC. As protein: CASSLGGDPGANVLTF. The gene calls are TRBV5-5 and TRBJ2-6, with D perhaps matching TRBD2 (5 bases). Trimming left V 0 bases short and J 2 bases short, with 9 bases between. This CDR3 comprises 16 residues. CDR1 SGHKS and CDR2 YYEKEE come from the germline V gene (reference sequence).